The clone carrying this TCR beta chain came up a few times. As yet, its antigen is unknown. The CDR3 is made up of 11 amino acids. Germline V gene data show CDR1 as SNHLY and CDR2 as FYNNEI. Trimming took 5 bases from V and 3 from J, leaving 5 bases between them. The sample belongs to a study of cytomegalovirus exposure and HLA in healthy donors. Study at large: Both the 120 validation repertoires and the approximately 700 first-cohort repertoires used the same platform, as reported by a later analysis.

Study-level results: Subsequent analysis revealed that first-cohort TCR clusters tended to co-occur in the 100 to 150 validation repertoires. Generally TCR sequences proved uncommon, though certain public TCRs appeared in numerous donors.

Only in-frame clones appear in the TCRdb table, and some are missing; sequencing was by immunoSEQ multiplex PCR. Counted here are under 300,000 clones, roughly 89% occurring once; the ten biggest clones make up under 0.45%. Separation from the 666-subject first cohort characterized the roughly 120-subject validation cohort, to which the donors belonged. The rearrangement uses TRBV2 and TRBJ2-7; D remains ambiguous. Sequenced input: PBMCs. This TCR came from a woman in her late teens or twenties in good health and CMV-seronegative. CDR3 amino acids: CASSRNYEQYV. The CDR3 nucleotides read TGTGCCAGCAGTAGAAACTACGAGCAGTACGTC.